The 16 T cell receptor beta chains listed next were all sequenced from one sample in a study of technical replicates of blood from a handful of donors (TCRdb year 2017). The library was produced with the immunoSEQ multiplex PCR assay. In its TCRdb copy, this immuneACCESS table keeps in-frame sequences only and misses some clones. Where compared with another copy, unresolved V genes explain less than half of these, and the others have no known cause. The sample table contains tens of thousands of clones; only one count was recorded for roughly 94% of them. Of the sample, 0.25% to 0.35% is held by the ten largest clones. The sequenced sample consisted of T cells isolated from PBMCs. Every receptor here comes from a human donor in good health.

V gene TRBV6-1 combines with J gene TRBJ1-2; D possibly corresponds to TRBD1 (5 bases). In germline, CDR1 is MNHNS, CDR2 SASEGT. The CDR3 is made up of 14 amino acids. The V end was cut by 7 bases, the J end by 0 bases, with 12 bases between. The CDR3 here is CASKSGSTNYGYTF. In DNA, the CDR3 is TGTGCCAGCAAATCAGGGTCTACTAACTATGGCTACACCTTC.

This sequence joins TRBV5-1 and TRBJ2-2; 9 positions agree with TRBD2. The CDR3 is 17 residues long. The germline V gene encodes CDR1 SGHRS and CDR2 YFSETQ. V dropped 0 bases and J dropped 1; count of bases not matched to a gene: 4. The CDR3 reads CASSLVLAGENTGELFF. The CDR3 nucleotides are TGCGCCAGCAGCTTGGTGTTAGCGGGAGAGAACACCGGGGAGCTGTTTTTT.

This chain uses TRBV29-1 with TRBJ2-6; D unresolved. The CDR3 contains 13 residues. The V gene's germline CDR1 is SQVTM and CDR2 ANQGSEA. The ends were cut back, 0 bases at V and 5 bases at J, with 5 bases in the middle. The CDR3 loop is CSVEDHRANVLTF. In DNA form, the CDR3 reads TGCAGCGTTGAAGATCACAGGGCCAACGTCCTGACTTTC. Combining the CDR3 with reference TRBV29-1 and TRBJ2-6 gives the whole variable domain SAVISQKPSRDICQRGTSLTIQCQVDSQVTMMFWYRQQPGQSLTLIATANQGSEATYESGFVIDKFPISRPNLTFSTLTVSNMSPEDSSIYLCSVEDHRANVLTFGAGSRLTVL.

The V call is TRBV4-2, the J call TRBJ2-3, with TRBD1 identical over 8 bases. CDR1 LGHNA and CDR2 YNFKEQ come from the germline V gene. The CDR3 spans 12 residues. V lost 3 bases to trimming and J lost 10 bases; unmatched junction nucleotides: 3. CDR3 amino acids: CASSQDREAQYF. CDR3 DNA sequence: TGTGCCAGCAGCCAGGACAGGGAGGCGCAGTATTTT.

The V call is TRBV29-1, the J call TRBJ2-4; D remains ambiguous. The CDR3 spans 14 residues. V lost 4 bases and J 1 base, leaving 11 bases between the germline ends. Germline lookup yields CDR1 SQVTM and CDR2 ANQGSEA. CDR3 sequence reads: CSVANSPAKNIQYF. The CDR3 DNA is TGCAGCGTTGCTAACAGTCCTGCCAAAAACATTCAGTACTTC.

This chain uses TRBV28 with TRBJ2-5, with D unclear. Trimming stripped 3 bases from V and 5 bases from J, with 4 bases between. The CDR3 runs to 11 residues. Germline V lookup: CDR1 MDHEN, CDR2 SYDVKM. CDR3 bases: TGTGCCAGCAGTTTGCGGGAGACCCAGTACTTC. Protein: CASSLRETQYF.

The rearrangement uses TRBV7-9 and TRBJ2-7; 8 nucleotides match TRBD2. There are 15 residues in the CDR3. The J segment lost 3 bases and the V segment lost 4 bases, leaving 8 bases of the junction unmatched. Germline CDR1 reads SEHNR; CDR2 reads FQNEAQ (reference sequence). The CDR3: CASSSIGLADYEQYF. The CDR3 DNA sequence: TGTGCCAGCAGCTCCATTGGACTAGCCGACTACGAGCAGTACTTC.

This clone has a handful of counts. This chain joins TRBV7-9 and TRBJ1-2, with D perhaps TRBD1 (5 bases). This CDR3 is built from 14 residues. V lost 1 base, J lost 5 bases, and 11 bases lay in between. CDR1 is SEHNR, CDR2 FQNEAQ, per germline (reference sequence). The CDR3 loop reads CASSLDLKGYGYTF. DNA of the CDR3: TGTGCCAGCAGCTTAGATTTGAAGGGGTATGGCTACACCTTC.

This sequence joins TRBV7-9 and TRBJ1-1; no definite D call. The germline CDR1 and CDR2 sequences are SEHNR and FQNEAQ (reference sequence). V was pared by 4 bases and J by 0 bases, with 9 bases between. The CDR3 runs 14 residues. In DNA, the CDR3 is TGTGCCAGCAGCTCAGGATTCATGAACACTGAAGCTTTCTTT. It is translated as CASSSGFMNTEAFF.

This CDR3 is CASSLASGTSGSYNEQFF. CDR3 DNA sequence: TGTGCCAGCAGCTTGGCCAGTGGGACTAGCGGGAGCTACAATGAGCAGTTCTTC. This chain joins TRBV5-4 and TRBJ2-1; 14 bases agree with TRBD2. Trimming took 0 bases from V and 3 from J; bases not matched to a gene: 5. This CDR3 has 18 residues. Germline-derived CDR1 and CDR2 are SGHNT and YYREEE (reference sequence).

This chain joins TRBV7-9 and TRBJ2-7; 7 bases agree with TRBD1. The CDR3 extends over 13 amino acids. Trimming took 1 base from V and 3 from J; bases not matched to a gene: 0. Germline V lookup: CDR1 SEHNR, CDR2 FQNEAQ (reference sequence). CDR3 residues: CASSLGDSYEQYF. The CDR3 nucleotides are TGTGCCAGCAGCTTAGGGGACAGCTACGAGCAGTACTTC.

V and J are TRBV19 and TRBJ2-7; 8 bases match TRBD2. Germline V lookup: CDR1 LNHDA, CDR2 SQIVND (reference sequence). The V and J ends lost 5 bases and 1 base, in that order; junction bases with no gene match: 7. This CDR3 comprises 15 residues. The DNA of the CDR3 is TGTGCCAGTAGTCTCGGGGCTAGCGGGTCCTACGAGCAGTACTTC. This translates into CASSLGASGSYEQYF. Complete variable domain (other parts from reference TRBV19 and TRBJ2-7): DGGITQSPKYLFRKEGQNVTLSCEQNLNHDAMYWYRQDPGQGLRLIYYSQIVNDFQKGDIAEGYSVSREKKESFPLTVTSAQKNPTAFYLCASSLGASGSYEQYFGPGTRLTVT.

The chain carries TRBV28 and TRBJ2-7, with 8 bases that match TRBD2. The CDR3 is 15 residues long. The J segment lost 1 base and the V segment lost 6 bases, leaving 8 bases of the junction unmatched. The germline V gene encodes CDR1 MDHEN and CDR2 SYDVKM. The DNA for the CDR3 is TGTGCCAGCAGCCCGGGAGGGCCGGGGTCCTACGAGCAGTACTTC. Its translation: CASSPGGPGSYEQYF.

In its sample, this clone was seen once. The V gene is TRBV6-6, the J gene TRBJ1-5, with TRBD1 matching 9 bases. The CDR3 loop spans 15 amino acids. From germline, CDR1 is MNHNY and CDR2 SVGAGI (reference sequence). The V segment lost 5 bases and the J segment 5 bases; nucleotides outside the gene matches: 7. CDR3 bases: TGTGCCAGCAGTCCACCTCGGGACAGGGATCAGCCCCAGCATTTT. Protein: CASSPPRDRDQPQHF.

The CDR3 DNA reads TGTGCCAGCAGTTTGTCCGGGACAGCGAGTTACGCCACCTTC. This sequence encodes CASSLSGTASYATF. The chain is built from TRBV27 and TRBJ1-2, with 7 positions matching TRBD1. The CDR3 is 14 residues long. CDR1 is MNHEY, CDR2 SMNVEV, per germline (reference sequence). V shed 3 bases, J shed 13 bases, and the junction held 14 bases outside the gene matches.

J is TRBJ2-5 and V is TRBV29-1, with D perhaps matching TRBD2 (7 bases). The J call may be wrong; the DNA end is better matched by TRBJ2-7. This CDR3 has 13 residues. In germline, CDR1 is SQVTM, CDR2 ANQGSEA. Written as DNA, the CDR3 is TGCAGCGTTGAATGGGGGGGGCCCTACGAGCAGTACTTC. The encoded protein is CSVEWGGPYEQYF.